This T cell receptor (beta chain) came from a study of neurological immune-mediated disorders. TCRdb re-called the 5' RACE reads with MiXCR, one entry per CDR3 protein. The profile shows 30,000 to 35,000 distinct CDR3 sequences, roughly 25% of them singletons. This clonotype was seen repeatedly, ten times or more. The CDR3 has 13 residues. Trimming cost V 6 bases and J 7 bases; bases outside gene matches: 7. Germline CDR1 SQVTM, CDR2 ANQGSEA. This TCR derives from a middle-aged man with HTLV-1-associated myelopathy (HAM/TSP). Specimen: CD4+ T cells from blood. This chain links TRBV29-1 with TRBJ2-2; 8 bases are shared with TRBD1. The CDR3 loop is CSVGQGIGGELFF. The CDR3, as DNA: TGCAGCGTCGGACAGGGAATTGGCGGGGAGCTGTTTTTT.